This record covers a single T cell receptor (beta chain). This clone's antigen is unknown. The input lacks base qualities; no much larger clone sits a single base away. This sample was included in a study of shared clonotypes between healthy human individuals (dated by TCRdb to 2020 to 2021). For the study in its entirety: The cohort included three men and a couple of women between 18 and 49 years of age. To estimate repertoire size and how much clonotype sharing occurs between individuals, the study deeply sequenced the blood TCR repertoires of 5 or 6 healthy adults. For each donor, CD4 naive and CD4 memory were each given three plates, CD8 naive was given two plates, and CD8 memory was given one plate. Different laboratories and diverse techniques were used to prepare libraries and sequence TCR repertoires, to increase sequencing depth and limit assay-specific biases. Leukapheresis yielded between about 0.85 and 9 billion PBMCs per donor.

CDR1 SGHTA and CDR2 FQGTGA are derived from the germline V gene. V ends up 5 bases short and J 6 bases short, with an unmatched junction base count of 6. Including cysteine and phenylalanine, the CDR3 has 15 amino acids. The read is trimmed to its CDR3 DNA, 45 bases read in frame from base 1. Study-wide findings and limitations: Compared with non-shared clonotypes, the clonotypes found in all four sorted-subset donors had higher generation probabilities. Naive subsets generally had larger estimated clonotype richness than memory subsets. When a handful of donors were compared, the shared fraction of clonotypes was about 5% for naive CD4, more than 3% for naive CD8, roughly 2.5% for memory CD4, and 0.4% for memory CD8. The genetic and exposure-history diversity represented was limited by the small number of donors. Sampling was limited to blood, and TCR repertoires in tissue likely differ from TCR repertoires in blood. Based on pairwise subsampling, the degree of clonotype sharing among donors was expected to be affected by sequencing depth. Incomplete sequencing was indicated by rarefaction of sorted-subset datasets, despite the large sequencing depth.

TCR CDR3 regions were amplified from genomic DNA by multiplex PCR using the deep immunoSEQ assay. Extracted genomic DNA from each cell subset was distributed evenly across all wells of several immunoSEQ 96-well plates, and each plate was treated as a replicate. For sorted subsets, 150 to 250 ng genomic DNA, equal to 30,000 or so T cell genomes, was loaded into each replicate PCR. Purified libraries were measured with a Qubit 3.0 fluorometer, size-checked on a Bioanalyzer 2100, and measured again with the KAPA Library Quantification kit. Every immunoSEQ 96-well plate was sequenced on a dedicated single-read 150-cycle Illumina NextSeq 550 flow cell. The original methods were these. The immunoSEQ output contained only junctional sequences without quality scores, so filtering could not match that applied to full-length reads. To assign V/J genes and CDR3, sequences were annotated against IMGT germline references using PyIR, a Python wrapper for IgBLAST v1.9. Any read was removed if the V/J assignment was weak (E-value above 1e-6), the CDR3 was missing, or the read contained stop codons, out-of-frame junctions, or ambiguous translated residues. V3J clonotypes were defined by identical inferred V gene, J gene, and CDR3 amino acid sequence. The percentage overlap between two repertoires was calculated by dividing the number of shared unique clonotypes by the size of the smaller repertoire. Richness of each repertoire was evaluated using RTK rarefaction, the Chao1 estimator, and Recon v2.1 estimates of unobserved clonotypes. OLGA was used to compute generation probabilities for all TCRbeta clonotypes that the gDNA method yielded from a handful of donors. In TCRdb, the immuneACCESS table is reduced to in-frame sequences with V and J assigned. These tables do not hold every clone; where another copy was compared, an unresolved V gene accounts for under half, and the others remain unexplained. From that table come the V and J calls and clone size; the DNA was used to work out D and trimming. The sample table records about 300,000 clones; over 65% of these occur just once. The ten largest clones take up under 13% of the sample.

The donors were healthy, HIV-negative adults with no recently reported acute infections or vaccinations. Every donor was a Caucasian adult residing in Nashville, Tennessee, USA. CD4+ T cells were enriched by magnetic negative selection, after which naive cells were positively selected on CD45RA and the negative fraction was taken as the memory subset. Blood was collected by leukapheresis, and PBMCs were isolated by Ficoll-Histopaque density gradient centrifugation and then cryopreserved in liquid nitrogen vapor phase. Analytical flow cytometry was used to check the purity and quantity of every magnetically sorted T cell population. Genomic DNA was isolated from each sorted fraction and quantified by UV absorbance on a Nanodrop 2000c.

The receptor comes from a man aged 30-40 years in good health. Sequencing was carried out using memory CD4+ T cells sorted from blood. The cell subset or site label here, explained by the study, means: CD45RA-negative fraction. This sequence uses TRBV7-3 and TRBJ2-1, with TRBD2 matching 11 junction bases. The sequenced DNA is TGTGCCAGCAGCCATAGCGGGAGGGCCCCCAATGAGCAGTTCTTC. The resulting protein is CASSHSGRAPNEQFF.